This T cell receptor (beta chain) was found in a study of cytomegalovirus exposure and HLA in healthy donors (dated by TCRdb to 2016 to 2017). A note on the overall study: In an earlier analysis of under 600 of the donors, 276 Gb of sequence data and about 110 million unique TCR beta sequences from about 190 million T cells were reported. An early release that covered fewer than 800 HLA-typed donors contained approximately 290 gigabases of sequencing data and tens of millions of unique TCR sequences. The genetic ancestry cluster associated with self-reported Caucasian donors included 65% to 90% of the roughly 410 genotyped donors. The aim of the study was to test whether cataloging public T cell receptors could identify signatures of past pathogen exposure. Using immunosequencing, the study profiled T cell repertoires from about 610 subjects and related those repertoires to cytomegalovirus serostatus. Along with the approximately 700-subject first cohort, a separate validation cohort of around 110 different subjects was used. High-throughput TCR immunosequencing, statistical association of individual TCRs with disease status, and machine learning were combined to predict cytomegalovirus infection status. To study patterns of TCR occurrence, a later analysis re-analyzed previously published TCR beta repertoires from just over 650 donors and added high-resolution HLA genotyping. Rather than using new phenotypic data, the later analysis identified candidate immune exposures from TCR beta sequences and from how often those sequences occurred across donors. An earlier analysis of several hundred of the donors applied high-throughput TCR beta sequencing to assess whether each TCR beta V gene segment acted as functional or pseudogenic. Alongside the repertoire data, information on donor age, sex, ethnicity and CMV serostatus was compiled. Genome-wide SNP genotypes for about 60% of the roughly 670 donors were used in a later genetic analysis, which treated that subset as a discovery cohort. All discovery cohort repertoires had been generated using a single sequencing platform. Both class I and class II loci were covered by HLA typing, at four-digit resolution. Typing coverage differed by locus: A, B, C, DRB1 and DQB1 were typed in about 620-630 donors, DQA1 in 500 to 550, DPA1 in 600 to 610, and DPB1 in 450 to 490. Five DR-DQ haplotypes were treated as single units for association and clustering because of strong linkage in the cohort. Across some 400 genotyped donors of the cohort, an average of approximately 220,000 unique TCR beta nucleotide sequences per donor were sequenced, and roughly 20% of those sequences were non-productive.

Of note for this clone: The specificity of this receptor is unknown. There are no base qualities to consult, and no much larger clone falls within one base.

The cohort consisted of approximately 670 healthy bone marrow donors. At the time of sampling, every cohort member was nominally healthy, though immune exposures that went unrecorded were likely present. The donor tested CMV seropositive and was one of the 289 seropositive cohort members. A peripheral blood sample was provided by each donor, and peripheral blood mononuclear cells were used for TCR beta sequencing. Genomic DNA extraction from the blood cell samples was performed with the Qiagen DNeasy Blood Extraction Kit. Receptors were amplified or captured by the immunoSEQ multiplex PCR assay. A mixture of 60 forward primers for TCR Vbeta segments and 13 reverse primers for TCR Jbeta segments was used in the multiplex PCR. The CDR3 region of rearranged TCR beta genes was amplified from genomic DNA with a multiplex PCR assay. The Illumina HiSeq System was used to sequence the amplified TCR beta libraries as 87-base-pair reads. In the authors' own workflow: A later analysis tallied around 82 million unique TCR beta chains across the 610 or so repertoires, and about 12 million of those chains were shared by two or more donors. A nearest-neighbor algorithm error-corrected the raw reads and collapsed the reads into unique sequences, merging closely related sequences to remove PCR and sequencing errors. CDR3 sequences were aligned to IMGT reference sequences to assign V, D and J gene segments. For a sequence to be retained, a match of at least six nucleotides was required to both a V gene segment and a J gene segment. A rearrangement counted as productive if the CDR3 had no stop codons and remained in frame with V and J, and every other rearrangement counted as non-productive. CDR3 was defined by IMGT convention, running from the second conserved V-encoded cysteine to the conserved J-encoded phenylalanine. The earlier analysis of some 600 of the donors excluded sequences that lacked an unambiguous match to a single V gene segment. An earlier analysis of under 750 of the donors called V segments functional above 56.7% productive rearrangements and segregating when the between-donor standard deviation exceeded 5%. To diagnose cytomegalovirus status from the catalog of TCR beta chain sequences, a statistical classification framework was built. V and J gene assignment, in a later analysis, came from comparing TCR nucleotide sequences with IMGT/GENE-DB human TR gene sequences. Using the TCRdist pipeline, a later analysis assigned CDR3 sequences along with most-parsimonious VDJ recombination scenarios. In a later analysis, each TCR beta chain was defined by its CDR3 amino acid sequence together with its V-gene family, and reads lacking a unique V-gene family were excluded. To address suspected cross-contamination and a sequencing artifact, a later analysis removed several hundred highly shared, low-generation-probability nucleotide sequences. A later analysis calculated a clonal expansion index for each public chain from normalized within-repertoire ranks of inferred template counts. A later analysis computed generation probabilities with a VDJ recombination model fitted to out-of-frame rearrangements, and checked the results against IGoR. A later analysis scored TCR-TCR, TCR-HLA and TCR-CMV co-occurrence with hypergeometric tests, applying a repertoire-size bias correction to TCR pairs. A later analysis estimated false discovery rates by permuting HLA or CMV assignments 20 times. In a later analysis, co-occurring TCRs were grouped using DBSCAN, with TCRdist sequence similarity added in when clustering inside HLA-allele-positive subsets. Repertoires with fewer than 30,000 or more than 120,000 public chains, plus five repertoires with anomalous nucleotide sharing, were excluded from co-occurrence clustering. This immuneACCESS table, as held by TCRdb, lists in-frame sequences with V and J called but not all clones. Of the missing ones, under half trace to an unresolved V gene in checked studies; the others have no known cause. Clone size and V and J calls were adopted from that table, with D and trimming inferred from the DNA. The sample table lists roughly 82,000 clones, 60% to 75% of them with a count of one. Over 8.5% of the sample is taken by the ten largest.

Broader findings and caveats from the paper: The authors suggested that the approach could potentially be generalized to other disease states and immunological phenotypes. Correlated functional status among segregating V segments might be attributable to linkage disequilibrium, but an unknown experimental factor could not be ruled out. A group of highly shared sequence variants was considered likely to be a technical artifact of the sequencing pipeline. In an earlier analysis of 587 of the donors, most TCR beta V segments appeared in productive rearrangements about 87% or about 30% of the time, broadly matching IMGT annotations. In a later analysis, most CMV-associated TCR beta chains were found to appear HLA-restricted, with HLA associations seemingly driven largely by CMV exposure. A further reported finding was that TCR beta sequences accurately predicted the HLA-A and HLA-B alleles for most subjects in the first cohort. Immune exposure information for the cohort was limited to CMV serostatus. According to a later analysis, parvovirus B19, influenza, CMV and Epstein-Barr virus appeared linked to several top co-occurrence clusters. Because HLA typing was missing for some donors at each locus, association tests included only the typed subset. In the study, around 150 TCR beta chains were listed as associated with cytomegalovirus. A later genetic analysis associated a missense DCLRE1C variant with V-gene and J-gene trimming of TCR beta chains, and an independent cohort replicated the association. In vitro tests confirmed that a few of the cytomegalovirus-associated TCR beta chains recognize cytomegalovirus antigens. Roughly 17 rarely observed V segments, including chromosome 9 orphons, were excluded from the earlier analysis of approximately 500 of the donors because counts were too low. Compared with the roughly 670-donor mean, donors in an Asian-associated ancestry cluster had fewer N-insertions in productive TCRs, according to a later genetic analysis. A later analysis found that TCR association rates varied across HLA loci, with DRB1 alleles showing the most associated TCRs and HLA-C alleles the fewest. This cohort had only TCR beta chains sequenced, and the lack of alpha or paired-chain data limited which features could be detected. A later analysis associated around 16,000 TCR beta sequences with specific HLA alleles at a false discovery rate of 0.05. In a later analysis, HLA-associated TCR beta chains were found to be more clonally expanded and to have lower generation probabilities than equally common non-associated chains. Sequencing depth was assumed to be roughly uniform across donors in the presence/absence analyses, though that assumption may not hold. Assigning TCR associations to individual alleles was difficult when HLA alleles, especially DR and DQ, strongly co-occurred. Some IMGT-functional V segments, including TRBV6-2 and TRBV6-3, could not be told apart with the 87-base-pair reads, so those segments were excluded. Most TCR sequences were seen in very few donors, while some public TCRs were found in many individuals. The classifier was reported to diagnose cytomegalovirus status with high specificity and sensitivity in both the original cohort and the validation cohort.

From the cysteine up to the phenylalanine, the CDR3 has a length of 14 residues. This entry keeps only the CDR3 DNA: 42 bases, framed from base 1. According to the germline V gene (reference sequence), CDR1 reads SGHNT and CDR2 reads YYREEE. At the junction V is shortened by 6 bases and J by 4 bases; bases outside the gene matches: 6. Sequenced: PBMCs. The TCR sequence derives from a woman aged 40 to 50 in good health and CMV-seropositive. Rearrangement joined TRBV5-4 to TRBJ2-2, with TRBD2 identical over 7 junction bases. The bases are TGTGCCAGCACCTGGGAGGGGATCACCGGGGAGCTGTTTTTT. The resulting protein is CASTWEGITGELFF.